This is a list of T cell receptor beta chains from one sample in a study of T cell responses to AZD1222 COVID-19 vaccine. The repertoire was sequenced with immunoSEQ multiplex PCR; TCRdb's copy has only in-frame clones and lacks some. In the table there are around 250,000 clones, 85% to 95% of which are singletons. Sample: peripheral blood, taken on day 0 of AZD1222 vaccination. The source is an adult in good health. Each CDR3 is given with its conserved first and last residue. Each record gives: CDR3 DNA, CDR3 protein, clone size, J gene, D gene, V gene, CDR3 length. D genes are given only for firm matches. Clone sizes are given selectively: once, few, many, or a class where the clone is expanded.

CDR3 DNA: TGTGCCAGCAGTCGGCGAGCGGGGGCCTACGAGCAGTACTTC; CDR3 protein: CASSRRAGAYEQYF; clone size: once; J gene: TRBJ2-7; D gene: TRBD2; V gene: TRBV6-2/TRBV6-3; CDR3 length: 14
CDR3 DNA: TGTGCCAGCAGCTTGACTAGCGGGATGAACGAGCAGTACTTC; CDR3 protein: CASSLTSGMNEQYF; clone size: -; J gene: TRBJ2-7; D gene: TRBD2; V gene: TRBV7-2; CDR3 length: 14
CDR3 DNA: TGTGCCATCAGCAAGGACAGCGGCAATCAGCCCCAGCATTTT; CDR3 protein: CAISKDSGNQPQHF; clone size: -; J gene: TRBJ1-5; D gene: -; V gene: TRBV10-3; CDR3 length: 14
CDR3 DNA: TGTGCCAGCAGTTCCCTAGCGGGAGGAGAGACCCAGTACTTC; CDR3 protein: CASSSLAGGETQYF; clone size: once; J gene: TRBJ2-5; D gene: TRBD2; V gene: TRBV27; CDR3 length: 14
CDR3 DNA: TGTGCCAGCAGCTTAGCTCGAGCGGGGGCGAGAGGCGGGGAGCTGTTTTTT; CDR3 protein: CASSLARAGARGGELFF; clone size: once; J gene: TRBJ2-2; D gene: TRBD2; V gene: TRBV7-2; CDR3 length: 17
CDR3 DNA: TGCGCCAGCAGCTTGGGAGACGTAGCGGGAGGAGCAGGAGAGACCCAGTACTTC; CDR3 protein: CASSLGDVAGGAGETQYF; clone size: once; J gene: TRBJ2-5; D gene: TRBD2; V gene: TRBV5-1; CDR3 length: 18
CDR3 DNA: TGTGCCAGCAGCCCAGGAGGCAGCGGAAGAGCGGAAAAACTGTTTTTT; CDR3 protein: CASSPGGSGRAEKLFF; clone size: -; J gene: TRBJ1-4; D gene: -; V gene: TRBV3-1/TRBV3-2; CDR3 length: 16
CDR3 DNA: TGTGCCAGCAGTTTTGCGGGAGGGCCGACAGATACGCAGTATTTT; CDR3 protein: CASSFAGGPTDTQYF; clone size: once; J gene: TRBJ2-3; D gene: TRBD2; V gene: TRBV28; CDR3 length: 15
CDR3 DNA: TGTGCCAGCAGGAGGAACCTTCGAACAGATACGCAGTATTTT; CDR3 protein: CASRRNLRTDTQYF; clone size: -; J gene: TRBJ2-3; D gene: -; V gene: TRBV6-5; CDR3 length: 14
CDR3 DNA: TGTGCCAGCAGTGGGGGGGTTGGCTCCTACGAGCAGTACTTC; CDR3 protein: CASSGGVGSYEQYF; clone size: -; J gene: TRBJ2-7; D gene: TRBD2; V gene: TRBV28; CDR3 length: 14
CDR3 DNA: TGTGCCAGCAGCTTGGGCAGGGCTTACGAGCAGTACTTC; CDR3 protein: CASSLGRAYEQYF; clone size: -; J gene: TRBJ2-7; D gene: -; V gene: TRBV11-3; CDR3 length: 13
CDR3 DNA: TGTGCCAGCAGCCCGCACCAAACTAACTATGGCTACACCTTC; CDR3 protein: CASSPHQTNYGYTF; clone size: -; J gene: TRBJ1-2; D gene: -; V gene: TRBV28; CDR3 length: 14
CDR3 DNA: TGTGCCAGCAGAGCGGGGGGGCCGGAGACCCAGTACTTC; CDR3 protein: CASRAGGPETQYF; clone size: -; J gene: TRBJ2-5; D gene: TRBD2; V gene: TRBV25-1; CDR3 length: 13
CDR3 DNA: TGTGCCAGCAGTTTATTCTCCCTGGGGACAGGGGGCGAGCAGTACTTC; CDR3 protein: CASSLFSLGTGGEQYF; clone size: -; J gene: TRBJ2-7; D gene: TRBD1; V gene: TRBV27; CDR3 length: 16
CDR3 DNA: TGTGCCAGCAGCCGCGGGACGGAGACTGAAGCTTTCTTT; CDR3 protein: CASSRGTETEAFF; clone size: -; J gene: TRBJ1-1; D gene: -; V gene: TRBV3-1/TRBV3-2; CDR3 length: 13
CDR3 DNA: TGCGCCAGCAGCCAAGAACCGGGGGGCGTGGAGCAGTTCTTC; CDR3 protein: CASSQEPGGVEQFF; clone size: -; J gene: TRBJ2-1; D gene: -; V gene: TRBV4-1; CDR3 length: 14
CDR3 DNA: TGTGCCAGCAGCTCCACAGGGTTCGCTAACTATGGCTACACCTTC; CDR3 protein: CASSSTGFANYGYTF; clone size: -; J gene: TRBJ1-2; D gene: -; V gene: TRBV11-2; CDR3 length: 15
CDR3 DNA: TGTGCCAGCAGCCTGGAGAGGGGCGGGGAAAAACTGTTTTTT; CDR3 protein: CASSLERGGEKLFF; clone size: -; J gene: TRBJ1-4; D gene: -; V gene: TRBV3-1/TRBV3-2; CDR3 length: 14